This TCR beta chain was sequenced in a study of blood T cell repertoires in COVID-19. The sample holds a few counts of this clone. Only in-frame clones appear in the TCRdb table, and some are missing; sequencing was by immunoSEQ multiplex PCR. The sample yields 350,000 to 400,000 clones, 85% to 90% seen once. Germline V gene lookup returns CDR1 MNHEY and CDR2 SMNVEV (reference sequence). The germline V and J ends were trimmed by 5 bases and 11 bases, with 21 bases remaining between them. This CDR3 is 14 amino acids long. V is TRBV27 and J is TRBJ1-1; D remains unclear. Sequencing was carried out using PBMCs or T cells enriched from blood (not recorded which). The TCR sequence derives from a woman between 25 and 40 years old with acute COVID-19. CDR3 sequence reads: CASSPTRGDMRAFF. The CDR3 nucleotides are TGTGCCAGCAGTCCCACGCGGGGAGATATGCGGGCTTTCTTT.